Each of the 21 T cell receptor beta chains below was sequenced from the same sample in a study of blood T cell repertoires in COVID-19. TCRdb's copy holds only in-frame clones and misses some; the assay was immunoSEQ multiplex PCR. The sample includes about 500,000 clones, 80% to 90% seen only once; the top ten take 0.8% to 0.9%. What was sequenced was peripheral blood. Every receptor here comes from a man aged 18 to 29 with COVID-19, enrolled during active disease.

The sample holds one count of this clone. CDR3 in DNA: TGTGCCAGCAGTGAAGCAGCGGGAGGGCCTGATGAGCAGTTCTTC. Its protein is CASSEAAGGPDEQFF. The chain couples TRBV6-1 to TRBJ2-1; 10 bases are shared with TRBD2. The junction had 4 bases not matched to a gene; V was cut back by 0 bases and J by 8 bases. CDR3 length: 15 amino acids. Germline CDR1 MNHNS, CDR2 SASEGT.

The J gene is TRBJ2-2, the V gene TRBV19, with a tentative D call TRBD1 (5 bases). V was clipped by 4 bases and J by 6 bases, with 15 bases between them. Germline assignment: CDR1 LNHDA and CDR2 SQIVND (reference sequence). The length of the CDR3 is 15 residues. The CDR3 loop reads CASSNWGRDPGELFF. DNA of the CDR3: TGTGCCAGTAGTAATTGGGGCCGCGATCCCGGGGAGCTGTTTTTT.

The rearrangement joins TRBV18 to TRBJ1-2, with 7 bases aligning to TRBD1. With V trimmed by 3 bases and J by 10 bases, 8 bases remained unmatched. The germline gives CDR1 KGHSH, CDR2 LQKENI. The CDR3 runs to 13 residues. The CDR3 here is CASSPGQRQHYTF. Here the CDR3 DNA reads TGTGCCAGCTCACCGGGACAGCGTCAGCACTACACCTTC. Full variable domain (outside the CDR3, taken from reference TRBV18 and TRBJ1-2): NAGVMQNPRHLVRRRGQEARLRCSPMKGHSHVYWYRQLPEEGLKFMVYLQKENIIDESGMPKERFSAEFPKEGPSILRIQQVVRGDSAAYFCASSPGQRQHYTFGSGTRLTVV.

The chain employs TRBV9 and TRBJ1-1; 7 nucleotides agree with TRBD1. V shed 3 bases, J shed 4 bases, and the junction held 9 bases outside the gene matches. Germline V gene sequence: CDR1 SGDLS, CDR2 YYNGEE. The CDR3 has 15 amino acids. The CDR3, as DNA: TGTGCCAGCAGCGCAACGGGACAGTTGATCACTGAAGCTTTCTTT. Translating gives CASSATGQLITEAFF.

The chain employs TRBV29-1 and TRBJ1-3; D is possibly TRBD1 (5 bases). Trimming shortened V by 2 bases and J by 3 bases, and 8 bases separated the two germline ends. The CDR3 spans 13 residues. The germline gives CDR1 SQVTM, CDR2 ANQGSEA. The CDR3 loop is CSVELGVGNTIYF. CDR3 nucleotide sequence: TGCAGCGTTGAATTAGGGGTTGGAAACACCATATATTTT.

The chain couples TRBV13 to TRBJ2-4, with D possibly matching TRBD2 (5 bases). This CDR3 has 16 amino acids. V lost 2 bases and J lost 0, with 11 bases in between. Germline V CDR1 and CDR2: PRHDT, FYEKMQ (reference sequence). The CDR3: CASSLSEGLAKNIQYF. CDR3 nucleotide sequence: TGTGCCAGCAGCTTATCTGAGGGTCTAGCCAAAAACATTCAGTACTTC.

The chain recombines TRBV10-1 with TRBJ2-2; 7 bases fit TRBD1. CDR1 and CDR2 (germline): WNHNN, SYGVQD (reference sequence). There are 15 residues in the CDR3. V lost 6 bases, J lost 6 bases, and 10 bases stayed unmatched. CDR3 loop: CASRTGTEGSGELFF. Written as DNA, the CDR3 is TGCGCCAGCAGAACCGGGACAGAGGGGTCCGGGGAGCTGTTTTTT.

This sequence joins TRBV7-9 and TRBJ2-2, with a possible D match to TRBD2 (6 bases). Germline V gives CDR1 SEHNR, CDR2 FQNEAQ (reference sequence). The CDR3 contains 15 residues. V shed 5 bases and J shed 1 base, with 11 bases lying between them. The CDR3 sequence is CASSRREMNTGELFF. Written as DNA, the CDR3 is TGTGCCAGCAGCCGGAGGGAGATGAACACCGGGGAGCTGTTTTTT.

This clone was counted a single time. The J gene is TRBJ2-7, the V gene TRBV2, with TRBD1 matching over 9 bases. This CDR3 contains 14 residues. With 6 bases clipped from V and 2 bases from J, the junction kept 5 bases outside the gene matches. Germline values: CDR1 SNHLY, CDR2 FYNNEI. This chain's CDR3 is CASSPGQGPYEQYF. CDR3 nucleotides: TGTGCCAGCAGCCCGGGACAGGGTCCCTACGAGCAGTACTTC.

The chain uses TRBV7-9 and TRBJ2-5; tentatively, D is TRBD1 (6 bases). There are 15 residues in the CDR3. Germline assignment: CDR1 SEHNR and CDR2 FQNEAQ (reference sequence). Trimming took off 2 bases at V and 5 bases at J, with 15 bases between the two ends. The CDR3 here is CASSLQGSPRETQYF. The DNA for the CDR3 is TGTGCCAGCAGCTTACAGGGGTCCCCCCGTGAGACCCAGTACTTC.

This chain links TRBV9 with TRBJ2-1, with TRBD1 identical over 7 bases. The CDR3 runs 17 residues. Trimming removed 3 bases from V and 7 bases from J; junction bases left unmatched: 16. Germline-derived CDR1 and CDR2 are SGDLS and YYNGEE. The DNA for the CDR3 is TGTGCCAGCAGCGCCATGCCCCGACAGGGCGGATTTAATGAGCAGTTCTTC. This gives the protein CASSAMPRQGGFNEQFF.

V usage is TRBV4-2 and J usage is TRBJ2-5; no definite D call. CDR1 LGHNA and CDR2 YNFKEQ come from the germline V gene. The CDR3 contains 13 residues. V was trimmed by 0 bases and J by 4 bases, leaving 6 bases between them. DNA for the CDR3: TGTGCCAGCAGCCAAGATCTTCGAGAGACCCAGTACTTC. It translates to CASSQDLRETQYF.

This clone was seen a few times. V and J are TRBV28 and TRBJ1-1; 7 bases are shared with TRBD1. Germline V CDR1 and CDR2: MDHEN, SYDVKM. V gave up 8 bases and J gave up 1 base; unmatched junction bases: 7. This CDR3 region has 14 residues. The CDR3 is CASPTRQGNTEAFF. The DNA for the CDR3 is TGTGCCAGCCCTACTCGACAGGGGAACACTGAAGCTTTCTTT.

The sample holds one count of this clone. The chain recombines TRBV4-1 with TRBJ2-5; possible D gene TRBD1, 6 bases. Germline V gives CDR1 MGHRA, CDR2 YSYEKL. The CDR3 is 16 amino acids. The V gene lost 0 bases and the J gene lost 5 bases, with 16 bases spanning the gap. DNA of the CDR3: TGCGCCAGCAGCCAAGATCGAGGGGGAATAGGGGAGACCCAGTACTTC. Translating gives CASSQDRGGIGETQYF.

The chain couples TRBV9 to TRBJ1-2; 8 positions match TRBD1. Germline V gene data show CDR1 as SGDLS and CDR2 as YYNGEE. V was clipped by 3 bases and J by 4 bases; unmatched bases: 5. The CDR3 is 14 amino acids. CDR3 DNA: TGTGCCAGCAGCGCCGGACAGGGAGGCTATGGCTACACCTTC. Protein sequence: CASSAGQGGYGYTF.

The chain employs TRBV18 and TRBJ1-6, with 7 bases lining up with TRBD1. Per germline, CDR1 KGHSH and CDR2 LQKENI. Trimming took 3 bases from V and 9 from J; bases not matched to a gene: 8. The CDR3 covers 15 residues. The CDR3 loop is CASSPSTGAGSPLHF. Written as DNA, the CDR3 is TGTGCCAGCTCACCCTCTACAGGGGCGGGTTCACCCCTCCACTTT.

The gene calls are TRBV19 and TRBJ2-7, with TRBD2 identical over 8 bases. After removal of 6 bases from V and 2 bases from J, the junction contained 6 bases not matched to a gene. Germline assignment: CDR1 LNHDA and CDR2 SQIVND (reference sequence). The CDR3 is 14 amino acids. The CDR3 DNA reads as TGTGCCAGTAGGGCCAAGCGGGGGACCTACGAGCAGTACTTC. Protein product: CASRAKRGTYEQYF.

With regard to this clone: Other DNA sequences in this sample translate to the same CDR3. V and J are TRBV29-1 and TRBJ2-1; 10 nucleotides align to TRBD2. Germline values: CDR1 SQVTM, CDR2 ANQGSEA. CDR3 length: 13 amino acids. J gave up 10 bases and V 2 bases, and 5 bases lay outside the gene matches. The CDR3 DNA sequence: TGCAGCGTTGAACTAGCGGGAGTGGGGGAGCAGTTCTTC. This sequence encodes CSVELAGVGEQFF.

The CDR3 is CAIPLAGVDEQFF. CDR3 bases: TGTGCCATCCCGCTAGCGGGAGTCGATGAGCAGTTCTTC. This rearrangement joins TRBV11-3 to TRBJ2-1; TRBD2 matches at 10 bases. The CDR3 totals 13 residues. The germline V gene has CDR1 SGHNT and CDR2 YENEEA. V lost 10 bases, J lost 8 bases, and 8 bases stayed unmatched.

This chain joins TRBV7-9 and TRBJ1-4, with 8 bases aligning to TRBD1. V gave up 5 bases and J gave up 7 bases; unmatched junction bases: 9. Germline-derived CDR1 and CDR2 are SEHNR and FQNEAQ (reference sequence). The CDR3 is made up of 15 amino acids. The CDR3 sequence: CASSPGQGGGEKLFF. For the CDR3, the DNA is TGTGCCAGCAGCCCAGGACAGGGCGGCGGTGAAAAACTGTTTTTT.

The rearrangement uses TRBV5-1 and TRBJ2-5; 7 positions match TRBD2. Germline CDR1 reads SGHRS; CDR2 reads YFSETQ. The trim removed 0 bases at V and 4 bases at J, leaving 6 bases unmatched. CDR3 length: 15 amino acids. CDR3 sequence: CASSLGTQRGETQYF. For the CDR3, the DNA is TGCGCCAGCAGCTTGGGGACTCAGCGGGGAGAGACCCAGTACTTC.